This T cell receptor (beta chain) stems from a study of PD-L1 blockade in urothelial cancer (dated by TCRdb to 2016 to 2017). For the study in its entirety: Every patient began therapy in about 2014 and was given atezolizumab 1,200 mg intravenously every 3 weeks. Progression-free survival longer than 6 months counted as durable clinical benefit, and TCR features were additionally tested against both progression-free and overall survival. Durable clinical benefit was achieved by nine patients and was not achieved by 20 patients. Pretreatment tumor samples, along with matched peripheral blood serially collected before and after atezolizumab treatment, were subjected to TCR sequencing. About 90% of the roughly 30 patients were males with bladder-origin urothelial cancer, and about 60% of the 29 reported a prior smoking history. Blood samples yielded a median of approximately 150,000 T cells and roughly 83,000 unique TCRs, with median clonality approximately 0.08. In the same patients, whole exome sequencing and RNA sequencing of pretreatment tumors were performed in addition to TCR sequencing. An exploratory multi-omic analysis was conducted of the somatic, immune and clinical correlates of response to PD-L1 blockade with atezolizumab in urothelial cancer. Blood samples were analyzed 3 weeks after the start of treatment (second dose) and 6 weeks after the start of treatment. Patients had an ECOG performance status of 0 or 1 and had received between 0 and 3 prior chemotherapy regimens. Pretreatment blood TCR-seq was available for 27 to 30 patients, at least one posttreatment blood collection was obtained for around 25 patients, and tumor TCR-seq was available for around 25 patients.

This specimen's time point label, interpreted: pretreatment peripheral blood. A total of roughly 31 patients with locally advanced or metastatic urothelial carcinoma, treated at Memorial Sloan Kettering on a trial protocol, made up the cohort. Peripheral blood mononuclear cells were collected pretreatment and during treatment, at between 1 and 8 total time points per patient. The Qiagen DNeasy Blood extraction kit was used to purify genomic DNA from total PBMCs and tumor samples. PBMCs were collected pretreatment and during treatment, and were isolated and stored as previously described. On this clone: Its antigen is still unknown. Base qualities are not provided; no much larger clone lies one nucleotide away.

The CDR3 runs 15 amino acids, cysteine and phenylalanine included. Only CDR3 DNA remains: 45 bases, in frame from the first base. In the germline V gene (reference sequence), CDR1 corresponds to SGHKS and CDR2 to YYEKEE. V was cut back by 4 bases and J by 2 bases, leaving a gap of 16 bases between them. Each PCR received spiked-in synthetic TCR analog templates so that absolute template abundance could be estimated from read counts. The immunoSEQ assay used bias-controlled V and J gene primers to amplify TCRbeta CDR3 regions from genomic DNA. Sequencing of rearranged TCRbeta segments was performed at approximately 20X coverage. As for the authors' bioinformatics: Clustering was used to correct sequencing errors, and CDR3s were annotated against IMGT so that V, D and J genes could be assigned. Downstream analyses used only productive TCRbeta rearrangements, leaving out any out-of-frame or stop-codon sequences. Clonality was computed as one minus Shannon entropy normalized by the log of the number of unique productive sequences. Clones differing between time points or between blood and tumor were identified using Fisher's exact test with Benjamini-Hochberg correction, with an adjusted p below 0.01 applied as the threshold. TCRdb took over this immuneACCESS table, retaining in-frame rearrangements with V and J assigned. Such tables are incomplete; in checked studies, under half of the missing clones stem from an unresolved V gene, and the remainder is unexplained. From that table come the V and J calls and clone size; the DNA was used to work out D and trimming. The sample contains more than 75,000 clones, less than 90% of them found a single time. Together, the top ten hold 2% to 2.5% of the sample.

The investigation overall reported the following: Because the sample size was small (n of about 29) and many of the analyses were exploratory, the results are meant to be hypothesis-generating. A pretreatment peripheral blood TCR clonality below the median was linked to improved progression-free and overall survival. Patients with durable benefit showed greater expansion of tumor-associated TCR clones in peripheral blood 3 weeks after starting treatment (n of about 20, p = 0.022).

Sequences were derived from PBMCs, sampled around atezolizumab (anti-PD-L1) treatment. Recombination linked TRBV5-5 to TRBJ2-7; TRBD1 could be the D gene, as 5 bases match. The clonotype originates from a man aged 60 to 69 with urothelial cancer. The nucleotide sequence is TGTGCCAGCAGCCGATATCCCGCAGGGCCCTACGAGCAGTACTTC. It specifies CASSRYPAGPYEQYF.